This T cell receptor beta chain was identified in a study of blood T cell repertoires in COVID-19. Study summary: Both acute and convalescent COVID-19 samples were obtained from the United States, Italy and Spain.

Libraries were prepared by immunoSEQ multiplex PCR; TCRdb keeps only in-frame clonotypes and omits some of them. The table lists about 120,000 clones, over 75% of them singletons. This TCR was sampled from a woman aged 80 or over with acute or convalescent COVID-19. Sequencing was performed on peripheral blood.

CDR3: CASVRQRYGYTF. CDR3 coding DNA: TGTGCCAGCGTACGACAGAGGTATGGCTACACCTTC. V and J are TRBV6-5 and TRBJ1-2; the D gene is possibly TRBD1 (5 bases). Trimming cost V 8 bases and J 5 bases, with 12 bases left between them. The CDR3 is 12 amino acids. The germline V gene has CDR1 MNHEY and CDR2 SVGAGI.